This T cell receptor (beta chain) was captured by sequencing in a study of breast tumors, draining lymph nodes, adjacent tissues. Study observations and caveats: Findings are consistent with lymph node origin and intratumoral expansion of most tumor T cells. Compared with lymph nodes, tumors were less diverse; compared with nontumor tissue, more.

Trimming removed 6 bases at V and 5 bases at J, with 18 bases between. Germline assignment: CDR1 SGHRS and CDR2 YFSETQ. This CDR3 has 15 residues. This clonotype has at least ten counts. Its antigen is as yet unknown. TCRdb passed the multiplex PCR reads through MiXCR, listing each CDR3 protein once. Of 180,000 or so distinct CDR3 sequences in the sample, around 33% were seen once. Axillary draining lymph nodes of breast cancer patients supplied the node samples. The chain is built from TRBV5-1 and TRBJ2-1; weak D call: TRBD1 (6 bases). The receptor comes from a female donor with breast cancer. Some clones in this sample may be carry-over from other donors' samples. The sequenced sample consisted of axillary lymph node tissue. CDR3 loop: CASKDRTAQDNEQFF. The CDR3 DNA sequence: TGCGCCAGCAAGGATAGGACAGCACAAGACAATGAGCAGTTCTTC.